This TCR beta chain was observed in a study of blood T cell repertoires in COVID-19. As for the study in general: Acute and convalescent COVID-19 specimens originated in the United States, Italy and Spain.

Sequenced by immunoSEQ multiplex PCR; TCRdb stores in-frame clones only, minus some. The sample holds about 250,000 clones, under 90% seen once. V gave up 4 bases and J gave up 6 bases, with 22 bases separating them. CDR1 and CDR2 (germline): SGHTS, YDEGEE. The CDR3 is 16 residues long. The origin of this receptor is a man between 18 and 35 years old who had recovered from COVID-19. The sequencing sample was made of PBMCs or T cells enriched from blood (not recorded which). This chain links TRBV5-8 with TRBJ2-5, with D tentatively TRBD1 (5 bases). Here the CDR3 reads CASSTAHPGWGKTQYF. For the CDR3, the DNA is TGTGCCAGCAGCACAGCACACCCAGGGTGGGGAAAGACCCAGTACTTC.